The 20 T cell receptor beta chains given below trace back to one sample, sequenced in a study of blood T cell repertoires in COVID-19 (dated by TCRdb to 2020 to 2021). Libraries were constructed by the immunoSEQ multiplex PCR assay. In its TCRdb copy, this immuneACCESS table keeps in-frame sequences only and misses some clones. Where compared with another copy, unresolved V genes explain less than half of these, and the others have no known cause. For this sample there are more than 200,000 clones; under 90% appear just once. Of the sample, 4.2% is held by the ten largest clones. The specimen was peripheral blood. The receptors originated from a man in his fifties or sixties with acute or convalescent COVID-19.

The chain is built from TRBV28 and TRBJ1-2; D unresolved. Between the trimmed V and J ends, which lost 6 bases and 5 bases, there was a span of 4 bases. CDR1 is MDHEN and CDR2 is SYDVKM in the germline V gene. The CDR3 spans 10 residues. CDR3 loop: CASSQYGYTF. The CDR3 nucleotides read TGTGCCAGCAGCCAATATGGCTACACCTTC.

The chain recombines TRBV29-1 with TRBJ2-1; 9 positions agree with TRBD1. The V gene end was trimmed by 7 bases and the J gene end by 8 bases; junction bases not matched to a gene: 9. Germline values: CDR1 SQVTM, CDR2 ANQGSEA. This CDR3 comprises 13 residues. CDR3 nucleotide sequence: TGCAGCGCATCCCTCCGACAGGGGGATGAGCAGTTCTTC. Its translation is CSASLRQGDEQFF.

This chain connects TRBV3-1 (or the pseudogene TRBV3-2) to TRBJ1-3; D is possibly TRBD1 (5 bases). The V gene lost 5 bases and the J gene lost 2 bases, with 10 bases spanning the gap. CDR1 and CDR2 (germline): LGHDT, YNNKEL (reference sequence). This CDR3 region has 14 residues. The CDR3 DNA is TGTGCCAGCAGCTCGCAGGGTGCTGGAAACACCATATATTTT. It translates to CASSSQGAGNTIYF.

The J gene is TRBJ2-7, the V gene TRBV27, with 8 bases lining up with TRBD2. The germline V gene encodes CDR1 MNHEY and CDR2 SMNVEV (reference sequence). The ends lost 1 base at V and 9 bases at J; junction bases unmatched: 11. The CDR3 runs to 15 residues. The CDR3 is CASSLWGGRGAGQYF. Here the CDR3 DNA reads TGTGCCAGCAGTTTATGGGGGGGGCGGGGGGCTGGGCAGTACTTC.

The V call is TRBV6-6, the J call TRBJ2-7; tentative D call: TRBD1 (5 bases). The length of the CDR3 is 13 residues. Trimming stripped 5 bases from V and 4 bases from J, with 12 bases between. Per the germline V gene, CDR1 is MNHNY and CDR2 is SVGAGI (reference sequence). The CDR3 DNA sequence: TGTGCCAGCAGTATCACCAGGGATTACGAGCAGTACTTC. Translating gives CASSITRDYEQYF.

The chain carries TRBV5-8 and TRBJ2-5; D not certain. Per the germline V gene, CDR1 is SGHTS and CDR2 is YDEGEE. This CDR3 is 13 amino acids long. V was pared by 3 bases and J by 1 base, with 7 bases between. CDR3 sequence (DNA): TGTGCCAGCAGCTCGAGAGCCCAAGAGACCCAGTACTTC. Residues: CASSSRAQETQYF.

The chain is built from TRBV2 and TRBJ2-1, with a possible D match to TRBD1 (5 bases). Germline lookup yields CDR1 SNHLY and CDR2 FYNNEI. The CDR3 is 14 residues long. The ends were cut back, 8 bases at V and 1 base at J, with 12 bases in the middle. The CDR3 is CASFRGTSYNEQFF. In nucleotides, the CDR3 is TGTGCCAGCTTTAGGGGAACATCCTACAATGAGCAGTTCTTC.

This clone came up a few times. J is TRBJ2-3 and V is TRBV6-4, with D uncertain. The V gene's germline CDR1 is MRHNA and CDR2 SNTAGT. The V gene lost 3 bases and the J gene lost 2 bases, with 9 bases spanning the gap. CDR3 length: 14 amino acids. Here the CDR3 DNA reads TGTGCCAGCAGTGATAGAGGAGACACAGATACGCAGTATTTT. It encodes CASSDRGDTDTQYF.

CDR3 loop: CASSSPASGGLTGELFF. In nucleotides, the CDR3 is TGTGCCAGCAGCTCCCCAGCTAGCGGGGGCCTCACCGGGGAGCTGTTTTTT. The V and J genes are TRBV9 and TRBJ2-2; 10 bases fit TRBD2. Looked up from germline, CDR1 is SGDLS and CDR2 is YYNGEE. The CDR3 is 17 amino acids. V was clipped by 4 bases and J by 4 bases; unmatched bases: 10. Full variable domain (remainder filled in from reference TRBV9 and TRBJ2-2): DSGVTQTPKHLITATGQRVTLRCSPRSGDLSVYWYQQSLDQGLQFLIQYYNGEERAKGNILERFSAQQFPDLHSELNLSSLELGDSALYFCASSSPASGGLTGELFFGEGSRLTVL.

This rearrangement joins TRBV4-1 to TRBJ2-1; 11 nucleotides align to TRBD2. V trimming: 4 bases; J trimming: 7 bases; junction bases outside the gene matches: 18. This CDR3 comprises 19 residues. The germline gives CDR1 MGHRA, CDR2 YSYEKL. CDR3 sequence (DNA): TGCGCCAGCAGCCCGGACAGTTTGACATTTTTAGCGGGGGGGAATGAGCAGTTCTTC. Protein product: CASSPDSLTFLAGGNEQFF.

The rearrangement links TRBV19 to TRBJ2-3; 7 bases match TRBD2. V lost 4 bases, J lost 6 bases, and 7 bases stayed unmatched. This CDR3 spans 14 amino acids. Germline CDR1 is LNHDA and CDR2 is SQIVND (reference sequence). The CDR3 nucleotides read TGTGCCAGTAGTACCTGGGAGGGTTCCGATACGCAGTATTTT. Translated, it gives CASSTWEGSDTQYF.

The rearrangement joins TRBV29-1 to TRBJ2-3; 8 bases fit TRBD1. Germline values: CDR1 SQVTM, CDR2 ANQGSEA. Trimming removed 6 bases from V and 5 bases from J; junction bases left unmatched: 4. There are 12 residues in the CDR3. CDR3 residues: CSVTTGEDTQYF. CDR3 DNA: TGCAGCGTGACGACAGGGGAAGATACGCAGTATTTT.

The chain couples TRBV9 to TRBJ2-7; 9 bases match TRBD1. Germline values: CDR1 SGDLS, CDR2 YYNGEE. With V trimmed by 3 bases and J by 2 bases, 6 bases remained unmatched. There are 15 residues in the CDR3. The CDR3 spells CASSARQGETYEQYF. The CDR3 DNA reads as TGTGCCAGCAGCGCCCGACAGGGGGAAACCTACGAGCAGTACTTC. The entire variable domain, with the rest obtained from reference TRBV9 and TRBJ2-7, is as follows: DSGVTQTPKHLITATGQRVTLRCSPRSGDLSVYWYQQSLDQGLQFLIQYYNGEERAKGNILERFSAQQFPDLHSELNLSSLELGDSALYFCASSARQGETYEQYFGPGTRLTVT.

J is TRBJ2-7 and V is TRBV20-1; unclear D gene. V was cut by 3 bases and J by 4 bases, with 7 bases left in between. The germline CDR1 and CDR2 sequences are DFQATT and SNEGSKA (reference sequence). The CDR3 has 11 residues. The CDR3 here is CSASGRYEQYF. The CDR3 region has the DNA TGCAGTGCTAGTGGCAGATACGAGCAGTACTTC.

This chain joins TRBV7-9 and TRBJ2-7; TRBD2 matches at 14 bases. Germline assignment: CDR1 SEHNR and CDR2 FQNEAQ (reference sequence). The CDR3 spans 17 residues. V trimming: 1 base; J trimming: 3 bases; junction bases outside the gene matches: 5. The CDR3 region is CASSLVSGLAGVYEQYF. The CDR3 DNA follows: TGTGCCAGCAGCTTAGTGTCGGGACTAGCGGGAGTCTACGAGCAGTACTTC.

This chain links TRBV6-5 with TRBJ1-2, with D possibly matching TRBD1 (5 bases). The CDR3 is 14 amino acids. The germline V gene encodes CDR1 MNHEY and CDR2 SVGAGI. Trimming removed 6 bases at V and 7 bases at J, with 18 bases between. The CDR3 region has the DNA TGTGCCAGCAGGAGGCAGGGTCAATTGGGTGGCTACACCTTC. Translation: CASRRQGQLGGYTF.

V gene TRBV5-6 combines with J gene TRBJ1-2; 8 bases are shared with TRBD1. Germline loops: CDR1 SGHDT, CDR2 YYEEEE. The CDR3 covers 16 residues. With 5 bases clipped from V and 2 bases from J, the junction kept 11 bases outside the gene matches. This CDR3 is CASSFTPRQGNYGYTF. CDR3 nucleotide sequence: TGTGCCAGCAGTTTCACCCCCCGACAGGGGAACTATGGCTACACCTTC.

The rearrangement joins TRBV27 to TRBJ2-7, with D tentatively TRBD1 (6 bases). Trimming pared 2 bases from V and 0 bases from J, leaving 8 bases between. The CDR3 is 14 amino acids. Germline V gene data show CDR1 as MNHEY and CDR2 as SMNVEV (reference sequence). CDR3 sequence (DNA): TGTGCCAGCAGTTTACGACAGGACTCCTACGAGCAGTACTTC. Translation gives CASSLRQDSYEQYF.

The CDR3 DNA reads as TGTGCCAGCAGCACCCGACAGGGGCGGACCACTGAAGCTTTCTTT. Translation gives CASSTRQGRTTEAFF. This rearrangement joins TRBV7-2 to TRBJ1-1; TRBD1 agrees at 8 bases. V gave up 5 bases and J gave up 4 bases; unmatched junction bases: 9. This CDR3 comprises 15 residues. Germline V CDR1 and CDR2: SGHTA, FQGNSA.

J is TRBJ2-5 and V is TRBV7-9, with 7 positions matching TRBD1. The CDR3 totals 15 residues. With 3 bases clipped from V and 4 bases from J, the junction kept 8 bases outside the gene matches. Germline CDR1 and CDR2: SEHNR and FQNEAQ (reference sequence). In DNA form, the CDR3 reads TGTGCCAGCAGCTTGGGGACGACAGGGAGAGAGACCCAGTACTTC. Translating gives CASSLGTTGRETQYF.